The clone carrying this T cell receptor beta chain has only a few counts. Its target is not known. This entry comes from a study of response to subunit inactivated influenza vaccine. TCRdb recomputed calls from the RT-PCR reads with MiXCR, one row per CDR3 protein. Among under 550,000 distinct CDR3 sequences, 7.5% to 8.5% were seen once, and the ten largest hold approximately 13%. Broader study findings: Researchers suggested that each seasonal influenza vaccination recruits few new T cells.

This specimen was PBMCs from blood, taken less than 25 months after vaccination. The clonotype comes from a man between 50 and 69 years old who received an inactivated influenza vaccine.

CDR3 region: CASRLGIETQYF. CDR3 nucleotides: TGTGCCAGCAGACTAGGGATCGAGACCCAGTACTTC. The V call is TRBV7-9, the J call TRBJ2-5; possibly TRBD2 for D (5 bases). This CDR3 is built from 12 residues. With 6 bases removed from V and 5 bases from J, the gap between germline ends came to 10 bases. Germline assignment: CDR1 SEHNR and CDR2 FQNEAQ (reference sequence).